Given below is one T cell receptor (beta chain) in context. The V gene end was trimmed by 3 bases and the J gene end by 8 bases; junction bases not matched to a gene: 8. This CDR3 spans 15 amino acids. Germline lookup yields CDR1 LGHNA and CDR2 YSLEER. PCR primers comprised 60 Vbeta and 13 Jbeta primers. Profiled with immunoSEQ multiplex PCR; TCRdb holds only in-frame clones, not every one. The top ten clones hold under 7.5% of a sample with 110,000 to 150,000 clones, about three quarters of them seen once. The data are from a study of cytomegalovirus exposure and HLA in healthy donors. Looking at the study overall: Counted in an early data release were tens of millions of unique TCRs from HLA-typed donors.

The chain has TRBV4-3 and TRBJ2-2; 8 bases fit TRBD2. Sequencing input: PBMCs. The source of this sequence is a man between 35 and 55 years old in good health and CMV-seropositive. CDR3 sequence: CASSHSGGTSGELFF. The CDR3 DNA reads TGCGCCAGCAGCCACTCGGGGGGGACCTCGGGGGAGCTGTTTTTT.